This entry lists 15 T cell receptor beta chains sequenced from one sample in a study of blood T cell repertoires in COVID-19. Sequencing was performed with immunoSEQ multiplex PCR; in TCRdb, only in-frame clones are kept and a portion is missing. The sample comprises some 260,000 clones, about 80% of which are singletons, and roughly 10% rests with the top ten. What was sequenced was peripheral blood. The receptors here all came from a man at least 80 years old with acute or convalescent COVID-19.

CDR3 residues: CASSISGALGTEAFF. DNA for the CDR3: TGTGCCAGTAGTATAAGCGGGGCCCTGGGCACTGAAGCTTTCTTT. The gene calls are TRBV19 and TRBJ1-1; maybe TRBD1 (5 bases). The length of the CDR3 is 15 residues. The V gene's germline CDR1 is LNHDA and CDR2 SQIVND (reference sequence). The V end lost 2 bases, the J end lost 4 bases, and 14 bases lay between the germline ends.

The chain recombines TRBV9 with TRBJ1-2; 9 positions match TRBD1. Trimming cost V 5 bases and J 7 bases; bases outside gene matches: 6. The CDR3 covers 13 residues. Germline CDR1 is SGDLS and CDR2 is YYNGEE. The DNA of the CDR3 is TGTGCCAGCAGTGGGGACAGGGATGGTGGCTACACCTTC. Amino acids: CASSGDRDGGYTF.

With regard to this clone: Being one base from a much bigger clone, this may be a read error. This rearrangement joins TRBV11-2 to TRBJ2-6; maybe TRBD2 (5 bases). Germline CDR1 reads SGHAT; CDR2 reads FQNNGV. This CDR3 has 15 residues. The germline V and J ends were trimmed by 5 bases and 0 bases, with 8 bases remaining between them. CDR3 sequence reads: CASSPRGSGANVLTF. The CDR3 nucleotides read TGTGCCAGCAGCCCTCGGGGCTCTGGGGCCAACGTCCTGACTTTC. Full variable domain (rest looked up from reference TRBV11-2 and TRBJ2-6): EAGVAQSPRYKIIEKRQSVAFWCNPISGHATLYWYQQILGQGPKLLIQFQNNGVVDDSQLPKDRFSAERLKGVDSTLKIQPAKLEDSAVYLCASSPRGSGANVLTFGAGSRLTVL.

The CDR3 here is CSVASAGGRNQPQHF. CDR3 DNA: TGCAGCGTTGCAAGCGCAGGGGGCAGGAATCAGCCCCAGCATTTT. This sequence joins TRBV29-1 and TRBJ1-5; 8 bases align to TRBD1. V shed 4 bases, J shed 4 bases, and the junction held 9 bases outside the gene matches. Per the germline V gene, CDR1 is SQVTM and CDR2 is ANQGSEA. The CDR3 is 15 residues long.

The J gene is TRBJ2-7, the V gene TRBV3-1 (or the pseudogene TRBV3-2); D might be TRBD1 (6 bases). CDR1 and CDR2 from the germline V gene are LGHDT and YNNKEL (reference sequence). The CDR3 contains 17 residues. Deletions cut 4 bases from V and 0 bases from J, with 19 bases between. The CDR3 reads CASSPLTGQESSYEQYF. In nucleotides, the CDR3 is TGTGCCAGCAGCCCCTTGACAGGTCAGGAGAGCTCCTACGAGCAGTACTTC.

This chain joins TRBV6-2 or TRBV6-3 and TRBJ1-2; TRBD1 agrees at 7 bases. The germline CDR1 and CDR2 sequences are MNHEY and SVGEGT. This CDR3 has 13 amino acids. The trim removed 5 bases at V and 6 bases at J, leaving 6 bases unmatched. CDR3 coding DNA: TGTGCCAGCAGTCAGACAGGGTTTGATGGCTACACCTTC. Protein: CASSQTGFDGYTF.

This chain uses TRBV5-1 with TRBJ2-7; no clear D. The length of the CDR3 is 14 residues. Trimming shortened V by 2 bases and J by 2 bases, and 11 bases separated the two germline ends. In germline, CDR1 is SGHRS, CDR2 YFSETQ. Here the CDR3 DNA reads TGCGCCAGCAGCTTCTCACAGCAAGCCTACGAGCAGTACTTC. Translated: CASSFSQQAYEQYF.

The chain has TRBV5-4 and TRBJ2-3; possible D gene TRBD1, 6 bases. The germline gives CDR1 SGHNT, CDR2 YYREEE (reference sequence). The CDR3 contains 16 residues. V lost 4 bases and J 7 bases, leaving 22 bases between the germline ends. The CDR3 region has the DNA TGTGCCAGCAGCGGACAAGGGGGTCCGAGGGAATATACGCAGTATTTT. As protein: CASSGQGGPREYTQYF. Variable domain in full (rest from reference TRBV5-4 and TRBJ2-3): ETGVTQSPTHLIKTRGQQVTLRCSSQSGHNTVSWYQQALGQGPQFIFQYYREEENGRGNFPPRFSGLQFPNYSSELNVNALELDDSALYLCASSGQGGPREYTQYFGPGTRLTVL.

The chain uses TRBV24-1 and TRBJ2-7; tentative D call: TRBD1 (5 bases). The CDR3 length is 12 residues. V shed 5 bases and J shed 3 bases, with 7 bases lying between them. From germline, CDR1 is KGHDR and CDR2 SFDVKD. CDR3 sequence reads: CATSGDSYEQYF. CDR3 DNA: TGTGCCACCAGTGGTGACAGCTACGAGCAGTACTTC.

This clone was counted only a few times. Other DNA sequences within the sample encode an identical CDR3. The V gene is TRBV12-3 or TRBV12-4, the J gene TRBJ2-7; D might be TRBD1 (5 bases). Trimming left V 4 bases short and J 3 bases short, with 7 bases between. The CDR3 sequence is 12 residues long. CDR3 residues: CASSSGNYEQYF. The DNA of the CDR3 is TGTGCCAGCAGTTCAGGGAACTACGAGCAGTACTTC.

The chain is built from TRBV28 and TRBJ2-7; D is perhaps TRBD2 (5 bases). Per the germline V gene, CDR1 is MDHEN and CDR2 is SYDVKM. The CDR3 has 14 residues. With 3 bases removed from V and 0 bases from J, the gap between germline ends came to 9 bases. CDR3 coding DNA: TGTGCCAGCAGTTTTGGGAGTTTCTCCTACGAGCAGTACTTC. Protein: CASSFGSFSYEQYF.

This rearrangement joins TRBV18 to TRBJ1-1; D is undetermined. The CDR3 contains 14 residues. V was pared by 1 base and J by 1 base, with 7 bases between. Germline V gives CDR1 KGHSH, CDR2 LQKENI. CDR3 in DNA: TGTGCCAGCTCACCACAGAACAGGAACACTGAAGCTTTCTTT. Residues: CASSPQNRNTEAFF.

The rearrangement links TRBV19 to TRBJ2-5, with a weak D call TRBD2 (6 bases). The CDR3 has 13 residues. Germline assignment: CDR1 LNHDA and CDR2 SQIVND (reference sequence). Trimming stripped 5 bases from V and 2 bases from J, with 9 bases between. CDR3 protein: CASSSGTQETQYF. In DNA form, the CDR3 reads TGTGCCAGTAGTTCCGGGACTCAAGAGACCCAGTACTTC. Filled out from reference TRBV19 and TRBJ2-5, the complete variable domain reads DGGITQSPKYLFRKEGQNVTLSCEQNLNHDAMYWYRQDPGQGLRLIYYSQIVNDFQKGDIAEGYSVSREKKESFPLTVTSAQKNPTAFYLCASSSGTQETQYFGPGTRLLVL.

The V and J genes are TRBV2 and TRBJ2-7; 12 nucleotides line up with TRBD2. The J segment lost 5 bases and the V segment lost 6 bases, leaving 5 bases of the junction unmatched. The CDR3 consists of 14 residues. Germline CDR1 is SNHLY and CDR2 is FYNNEI. CDR3 amino acids: CASRRTSGRNEQYF. The DNA of the CDR3 is TGTGCCAGCAGGCGTACTAGCGGGAGGAACGAGCAGTACTTC.

The rearrangement links TRBV3-1 (or the pseudogene TRBV3-2) to TRBJ1-1; D gene unclear. The CDR3 has 14 residues. Germline CDR1 and CDR2: LGHDT and YNNKEL (reference sequence). Between the trimmed V and J ends, which lost 1 base and 0 bases, there was a span of 6 bases. CDR3 bases: TGTGCCAGCAGCCAAGCAGTCATGAACACTGAAGCTTTCTTT. Its translation: CASSQAVMNTEAFF.